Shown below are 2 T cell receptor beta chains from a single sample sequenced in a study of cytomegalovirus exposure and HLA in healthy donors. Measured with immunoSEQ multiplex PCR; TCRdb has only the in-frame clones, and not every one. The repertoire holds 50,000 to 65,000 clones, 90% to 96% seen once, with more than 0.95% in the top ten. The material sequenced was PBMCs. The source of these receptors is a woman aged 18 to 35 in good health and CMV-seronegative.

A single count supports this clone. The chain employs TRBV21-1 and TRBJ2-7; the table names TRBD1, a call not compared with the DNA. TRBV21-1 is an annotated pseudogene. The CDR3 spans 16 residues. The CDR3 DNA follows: TGTGCCAGCAGCAAACCCAGGACAGGGGAGTGGACCGAGCAGTACTTC. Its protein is CASSKPRTGEWTEQYF.

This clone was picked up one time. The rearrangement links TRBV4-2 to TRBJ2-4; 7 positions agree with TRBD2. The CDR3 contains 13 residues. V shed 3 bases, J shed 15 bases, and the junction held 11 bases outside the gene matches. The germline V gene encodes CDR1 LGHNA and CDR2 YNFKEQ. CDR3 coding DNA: TGTGCCAGCAGCCAGGGGGACTACCAACTGGGGTACTTC. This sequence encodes CASSQGDYQLGYF.